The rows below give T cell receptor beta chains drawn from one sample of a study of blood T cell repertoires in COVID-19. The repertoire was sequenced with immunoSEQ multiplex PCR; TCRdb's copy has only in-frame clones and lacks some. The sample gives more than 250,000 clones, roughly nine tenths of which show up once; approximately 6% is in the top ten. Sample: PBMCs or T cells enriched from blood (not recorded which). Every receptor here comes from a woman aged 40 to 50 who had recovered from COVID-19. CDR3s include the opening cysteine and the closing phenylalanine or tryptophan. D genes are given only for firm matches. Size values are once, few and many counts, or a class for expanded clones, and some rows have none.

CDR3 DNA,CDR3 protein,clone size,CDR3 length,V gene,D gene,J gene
TGCGCCAGCAGCTTAAATACGGTCACCTCGAACACTGAAGCTTTCTTT,CASSLNTVTSNTEAFF,once,16,TRBV5-1,.,TRBJ1-1
TGTGCCAGCTCACCAGACCACAGAACTTCCTATGGCTACACCTTC,CASSPDHRTSYGYTF,.,15,TRBV18,.,TRBJ1-2
TGTGCCAGCAGTCACCCGACTATCTACAGGGGCTCGGAAGAGACCCAGTACTTC,CASSHPTIYRGSEETQYF,.,18,TRBV28,TRBD1,TRBJ2-5
TGTGCCAGCTCACCACTTGGACAGGGGATAACTGAAGCTTTCTTT,CASSPLGQGITEAFF,.,15,TRBV18,TRBD1,TRBJ1-1
TGCGCCAGCAAAAGTGAAGCGGCCGTGCGTAATTCACCCCTCCACTTT,CASKSEAAVRNSPLHF,.,16,TRBV5-1,.,TRBJ1-6
TGTGCCAGCAGCGGGGACTTTAGCTCCTACAATGAGCAGTTCTTC,CASSGDFSSYNEQFF,.,15,TRBV28,.,TRBJ2-1
TGTGCCACCAGCACTAATAATTCACCCCTCCACTTT,CATSTNNSPLHF,.,12,TRBV15,.,TRBJ1-6
TGTGCCAGCAGCTTGAGACTAGCGGGAGGGGGCGAGCAGTACTTC,CASSLRLAGGGEQYF,once,15,TRBV7-8,TRBD2,TRBJ2-7
TGTGCCAGTGGGACTTCCCCCGTAGGGGTCTACGAGCAGTACTTC,CASGTSPVGVYEQYF,once,15,TRBV2,.,TRBJ2-7
TGTGCCAGCAGGCCGACAGGAACCTACGAGCAGTACTTC,CASRPTGTYEQYF,.,13,TRBV28,.,TRBJ2-7
TGTGCCACCAGCAGGAGACTAGCGGGAGGAAATGAGCAGTTCTTC,CATSRRLAGGNEQFF,.,15,TRBV15,TRBD2,TRBJ2-1
TGCGCCAGCAGCCAAAGAGGGCAGGAGACCCAGTACTTC,CASSQRGQETQYF,once,13,TRBV4-3,.,TRBJ2-5
TGTGCCAGCAGCACCTCCACCGGCGGTGAGCAGTTCTTC,CASSTSTGGEQFF,.,13,TRBV7-3,.,TRBJ2-1
TGTGCCAGTAGTATAGAGTATCCGGGACAGGGGGCGAGCACCGGGGAGCTGTTTTTT,CASSIEYPGQGASTGELFF,.,19,TRBV19,TRBD1,TRBJ2-2
TGTGCCAGCAGCTTGAGGGGGAAGGTCACCGGGGAGCTGTTTTTT,CASSLRGKVTGELFF,.,15,TRBV5-4,.,TRBJ2-2
TGTGCCAGCTCACAGGACAGGGACAATTCACCCCTCCACTTT,CASSQDRDNSPLHF,few,14,TRBV18,TRBD1,TRBJ1-6
TGTGCCAGCGGCGGGACCCCAGGGCTGAGTGAGCAGTACTTC,CASGGTPGLSEQYF,.,14,TRBV7-6,.,TRBJ2-7
TGCGCCAGCAGCGCCGACGGGGGAGGGACGGATACGCAGTATTTT,CASSADGGGTDTQYF,.,15,TRBV4-3,TRBD2,TRBJ2-3
TGTGCCATCGGTCAGGGTGAAAAACTGTTTTTT,CAIGQGEKLFF,.,11,TRBV10-3,.,TRBJ1-4
TGTGCCAGCAGCGTAGGTACTAGCGGGAGTGCCTACGAGCAGTACTTC,CASSVGTSGSAYEQYF,.,16,TRBV9,TRBD2,TRBJ2-7
TGTGCCTGGAGTGTACCCGACTCACGGGTTACTGAAGCTTTCTTT,CAWSVPDSRVTEAFF,.,15,TRBV30,.,TRBJ1-1
TGTGCCAGCTCACCCGGACTGTTTGGCAATGAGCAGTTCTTC,CASSPGLFGNEQFF,once,14,TRBV18,.,TRBJ2-1
TGTGCCACCAGCAGAGCCACGACTAGTTTCTCCTACGAGCAGTACTTC,CATSRATTSFSYEQYF,.,16,TRBV15,.,TRBJ2-7
TGTGCCAGCATTTTCCAAACAGGGGTTTCCTACGAGCAGTACTTC,CASIFQTGVSYEQYF,few,15,TRBV7-2,TRBD1,TRBJ2-7
TGTGCCAGCAGCTTAGGTGGGGGGGTGAACACTGAAGCTTTCTTT,CASSLGGGVNTEAFF,once,15,TRBV7-2,.,TRBJ1-1
TGTGCCAGCGGTCTGAACGGCAATGAGCAGTTCTTC,CASGLNGNEQFF,.,12,TRBV7-3,.,TRBJ2-1
TGTGCCAGCACCCCCCCTCCCAGGACAGGTAGGAGTGGGTCAACTAATGAAAAACTGTTTTTT,CASTPPPRTGRSGSTNEKLFF,.,21,TRBV21-1,.,TRBJ1-4
TGTGCCAGCAGGTTACAGGGGGCGGTGGACGAGCAGTACTTC,CASRLQGAVDEQYF,.,14,TRBV28,TRBD1,TRBJ2-7
TGTGCCACTGCCCGGGACACGGACAACACTGAAGCTTTCTTT,CATARDTDNTEAFF,few,14,TRBV15,.,TRBJ1-1
TGTGCCAGCAGCTTAGCCGGGGGATTGTTTAATTCACCCCTCCACTTT,CASSLAGGLFNSPLHF,.,16,TRBV7-2,.,TRBJ1-6
TGTGCCAGCAGACCCTGGGGGACAGGGAAGGACTATGGCTACACCTTC,CASRPWGTGKDYGYTF,.,16,TRBV28,TRBD1,TRBJ1-2
TGTGCCAGCAGTAAGACAGGCTTTCTTGGGACCCAGTACTTC,CASSKTGFLGTQYF,once,14,TRBV28,.,TRBJ2-5
TGCAGTGCTAGTCGAGAGAGAGCTTACAATGAGCAGTTCTTC,CSASRERAYNEQFF,.,14,TRBV20-1,.,TRBJ2-1
TGCGCCAGCAGCCCCCCCCTACAGGGAGCGAACACCGGGGAGCTGTTTTTT,CASSPPLQGANTGELFF,.,17,TRBV5-1,.,TRBJ2-2
TGCGCCAGCAGCCAGGGGACTAGCGGGGTTAATGAGCAGTTCTTC,CASSQGTSGVNEQFF,.,15,TRBV4-3,TRBD2,TRBJ2-1
TGTGCCAGCAGCCATGGACTAGCGGGTGGAGCCTCCTACAATGAGCAGTTCTTC,CASSHGLAGGASYNEQFF,.,18,TRBV7-3,TRBD2,TRBJ2-1
TGTGCCAGCAGCTCGTTAGGGGTTGACACTGAAGCTTTCTTT,CASSSLGVDTEAFF,.,14,TRBV5-5,.,TRBJ1-1
TGCGCCAGCAGCCTAGGCCCAGGGGCAAATTCACCCCTCCACTTT,CASSLGPGANSPLHF,.,15,TRBV4-3,.,TRBJ1-6
TGTGCCTGGAGTATAGGAAACAGGGCAGATACGCAGTATTTT,CAWSIGNRADTQYF,.,14,TRBV30,.,TRBJ2-3
TGTGCCAGCAGCAAGTCCCCCCATGGGAGCCTTATCGAAGTCTATAATTCACCCCTCCACTTT,CASSKSPHGSLIEVYNSPLHF,.,21,TRBV21-1,.,TRBJ1-6
TGTGCCAGCAGCTTAGGCGGGGTGAACACCGGGGAGCTGTTTTTT,CASSLGGVNTGELFF,.,15,TRBV7-2,.,TRBJ2-2
TGCGCCAGCAGCTCCGACATCTCTGGAAACACCATATATTTT,CASSSDISGNTIYF,.,14,TRBV5-1,.,TRBJ1-3
TGTGCCAGCAGCCGCCCCGGGCAACAGGGTTCTAACTATGGCTACACCTTC,CASSRPGQQGSNYGYTF,.,17,TRBV28,.,TRBJ1-2
TGTGCCAGCAGATGGCTCGGGTACAATGAGCAGTTCTTC,CASRWLGYNEQFF,.,13,TRBV27,.,TRBJ2-1
TGTGCCAGCAGCTTAGTGGGGGGATACGAGCAGTACTTC,CASSLVGGYEQYF,.,13,TRBV7-9,.,TRBJ2-7
TGTGCCTGGAGCCAGGGGGCATCCTACGAGCAGTACTTC,CAWSQGASYEQYF,few,13,TRBV30,TRBD1,TRBJ2-7